This T cell receptor beta chain was recorded in a study of blood T cell repertoires in COVID-19. Profiling relied on immunoSEQ multiplex PCR, and the TCRdb table lists in-frame clones only, not all of them. The table lists about 230,000 clones, about 80% of them singletons. Trimming left V 0 bases short and J 1 base short, with 9 bases between. This CDR3 region has 15 residues. The germline gives CDR1 SGHTA, CDR2 FQGNSA. Participant ages covered roughly 18 to 90 years across 24 US areas. Two negative PCRs, clearance, or symptom resolution characterized the recovered Cohort 3 donors. The J gene is TRBJ1-2, the V gene TRBV7-2; possible D gene TRBD1, 5 bases. Sequencing was carried out using PBMCs or T cells enriched from blood (not recorded which). This receptor was taken from a man in his sixties who had recovered from COVID-19. This chain's CDR3 is CASSLAPTVNYGYTF. In DNA form, the CDR3 reads TGTGCCAGCAGCTTAGCCCCGACAGTTAACTATGGCTACACCTTC.